This T cell receptor (beta chain) was found in a study of T cell clonality in common variable immunodeficiency. The study, taken as a whole, reports: Repertoire-complication correlations in CVID were limited by patient heterogeneity. TCRbeta clonality was increased in CVID versus healthy controls.

Per the germline V gene, CDR1 is SGHRS and CDR2 is YFSETQ. The CDR3 extends over 15 amino acids. V gave up 0 bases and J gave up 0 bases, with 8 bases separating them. Donors gave roughly 5 to 8 ml heparinized peripheral whole blood. Profiling relied on immunoSEQ multiplex PCR, and the TCRdb table lists in-frame clones only, not all of them. The counts give tens of thousands of clones, none of them seen only once; less than 4.5% is held by the top ten. This clone has at least ten counts. Its antigen remains unidentified. The read is 3 residues too short to cover the CDR3 end, so that end is filled in from the germline J gene.

The receptor was derived from a person aged 18 to 69 in good health. The specimen sequenced was peripheral blood mononuclear cells. This chain links TRBV5-1 with TRBJ2-3; D gene unclear. The CDR3 loop reads CASSLAPSSTDTQYF. The CDR3 bases that were read are TGCGCCAGCAGCTTGGCCCCCTCTAGCACAGATACG.